The 12 T cell receptor beta chains reported below all come from one sample, sequenced in a study of control samples from healthy donors and cancer patients. Profiling relied on immunoSEQ multiplex PCR, and the TCRdb table lists in-frame clones only, not all of them. The table includes about 65,000 clones, approximately 90% detected once. Material for sequencing was PBMCs. These receptors all come from a woman between 50 and 59 years old with colorectal cancer.

The chain links TRBV3-1 (or the pseudogene TRBV3-2) to TRBJ2-7; TRBD2 matches at 7 bases. This CDR3 contains 14 residues. Germline-derived CDR1 and CDR2 are LGHDT and YNNKEL (reference sequence). J gave up 4 bases and V 3 bases, and 6 bases lay outside the gene matches. In DNA form, the CDR3 reads TGTGCCAGCAGCCACCTAGCGGCAAAGTACGAGCAGTACTTC. Protein product: CASSHLAAKYEQYF.

DNA of the CDR3: TGTGCCAGCAGCTTAACGGGTGGGGCCAACTATGGCTACACCTTC. This translates into CASSLTGGANYGYTF. V gene TRBV7-2 combines with J gene TRBJ1-2, with D maybe TRBD1 (5 bases). Germline V gives CDR1 SGHTA, CDR2 FQGNSA. Deletions cut 2 bases from V and 2 bases from J, with 12 bases between. CDR3 length equals 15 residues. The variable domain in full, completed from reference TRBV7-2 and TRBJ1-2, reads GAGVSQSPSNKVTEKGKDVELRCDPISGHTALYWYRQSLGQGLEFLIYFQGNSAPDKSGLPSDRFSAERTGGSVSTLTIQRTQQEDSAVYLCASSLTGGANYGYTFGSGTRLTVV.

V usage is TRBV29-1 and J usage is TRBJ2-6, with no clear D. Trimming removed 4 bases from V and 4 bases from J, with 8 bases in between. Germline V lookup: CDR1 SQVTM, CDR2 ANQGSEA. This CDR3 spans 13 amino acids. The CDR3 nucleotides read TGCAGCGTTGGGGTATCGGGGGCCAACGTCCTGACTTTC. This sequence encodes CSVGVSGANVLTF.

Points on this clone: The same CDR3 is also encoded by other DNA sequences in this sample. The chain uses TRBV10-2 and TRBJ2-5; the match to TRBD1 covers 7 bases. Trimming took 3 bases from V and 5 from J; bases not matched to a gene: 6. The CDR3 loop spans 14 amino acids. Germline V gene sequence: CDR1 WSHSY, CDR2 SAAADI. In DNA, the CDR3 is TGCGCCAGCAGTGAAACGAGGGGGCGGGAGACCCAGTACTTC. Residues: CASSETRGRETQYF.

The chain combines TRBV19 with TRBJ2-7, with TRBD2 matching 7 bases. CDR1 LNHDA and CDR2 SQIVND come from the germline V gene (reference sequence). The CDR3 runs 14 residues. J lost 0 bases, V lost 4 bases, and 3 bases had no gene match. The CDR3 DNA sequence: TGTGCCAGTAGTAGTAGCGGGTTCTCCTACGAGCAGTACTTC. It encodes CASSSSGFSYEQYF. The full variable domain, with the rest looked up from reference TRBV19 and TRBJ2-7, is DGGITQSPKYLFRKEGQNVTLSCEQNLNHDAMYWYRQDPGQGLRLIYYSQIVNDFQKGDIAEGYSVSREKKESFPLTVTSAQKNPTAFYLCASSSSGFSYEQYFGPGTRLTVT.

V gene TRBV7-9 combines with J gene TRBJ2-5; D may be TRBD2 (5 bases). This CDR3 comprises 15 residues. Per the germline V gene, CDR1 is SEHNR and CDR2 is FQNEAQ (reference sequence). The V end lost 5 bases, the J end lost 1 base, and 14 bases lay between the germline ends. The CDR3 DNA sequence: TGTGCCAGCAGCCCTCTAGCCCTGATCCAAGAGACCCAGTACTTC. Translated: CASSPLALIQETQYF. Complete variable domain (other parts from reference TRBV7-9 and TRBJ2-5): DTGVSQNPRHKITKRGQNVTFRCDPISEHNRLYWYRQTLGQGPEFLTYFQNEAQLEKSRLLSDRFSAERPKGSFSTLEIQRTEQGDSAMYLCASSPLALIQETQYFGPGTRLLVL.

The gene calls are TRBV11-3 and TRBJ2-2; 8 bases map to TRBD2. CDR1 SGHNT and CDR2 YENEEA come from the germline V gene. J gave up 4 bases and V 2 bases, and 6 bases lay outside the gene matches. The CDR3 is 16 amino acids. The CDR3 sequence: CASSLPLAGGTGELFF. The CDR3 region has the DNA TGTGCCAGCAGCTTACCGCTAGCGGGCGGCACCGGGGAGCTGTTTTTT.

This rearrangement joins TRBV2 to TRBJ2-5, with 9 bases that match TRBD2. Germline V gene lookup returns CDR1 SNHLY and CDR2 FYNNEI. J gave up 4 bases and V 2 bases, and 5 bases lay outside the gene matches. CDR3 size: 15 residues. The CDR3 sequence is CASSELRGGRETQYF. The CDR3 DNA follows: TGTGCCAGCAGTGAATTGCGGGGGGGCCGAGAGACCCAGTACTTC.

About this clone itself: The sample holds other DNA sequences that translate to the same CDR3. The V and J genes are TRBV28 and TRBJ1-3; 8 bases are shared with TRBD1. Germline trimming cut 6 bases from V and 2 bases from J; bases unmatched to any gene: 6. The CDR3 runs to 15 residues. Germline V gene data show CDR1 as MDHEN and CDR2 as SYDVKM. The CDR3 nucleotides read TGTGCCAGCAGGTCGGACAGGGTACCTGGAAACACCATATATTTT. It yields the protein CASRSDRVPGNTIYF. Variable domain in full (rest from reference TRBV28 and TRBJ1-3): DVKVTQSSRYLVKRTGEKVFLECVQDMDHENMFWYRQDPGLGLRLIYFSYDVKMKEKGDIPEGYSVSREKKERFSLILESASTNQTSMYLCASRSDRVPGNTIYFGEGSWLTVV.

The chain couples TRBV6-5 to TRBJ2-5; D is possibly TRBD1 (5 bases). The CDR3 loop spans 15 amino acids. Germline V lookup: CDR1 MNHEY, CDR2 SVGAGI. Trimming shortened V by 6 bases and J by 3 bases, and 17 bases separated the two germline ends. The CDR3 is CASSPLRVLEETQYF. The CDR3 bases are TGTGCCAGCAGCCCCCTCAGGGTCCTGGAAGAGACCCAGTACTTC.

This chain connects TRBV7-8 to TRBJ2-2; TRBD2 aligns across 7 bases. With V trimmed by 2 bases and J by 6 bases, 12 bases remained unmatched. This CDR3 has 17 residues. The germline gives CDR1 SGHVS, CDR2 FQNEAQ. CDR3 region: CASSLRSPGLAAGELFF. CDR3 DNA: TGTGCCAGCAGCTTACGATCCCCCGGGCTAGCGGCCGGGGAGCTGTTTTTT.

This chain connects TRBV29-1 to TRBJ1-1; 10 positions agree with TRBD1. CDR1 and CDR2 (germline): SQVTM, ANQGSEA. This CDR3 comprises 13 residues. The V segment lost 4 bases and the J segment 1 base; nucleotides outside the gene matches: 0. CDR3 DNA sequence: TGCAGCGTTGGGACAGGGGGGAACACTGAAGCTTTCTTT. This codes for CSVGTGGNTEAFF.